The clone carrying this TCR beta chain has a single count. Clones were read by immunoSEQ multiplex PCR, and TCRdb kept only the in-frame ones, dropping some. Of around 150,000 clones in the sample, 78% are singletons; the top ten hold roughly 10%. This record belongs to a study of PD-1 blockade in classical Hodgkin lymphoma. On the study more broadly: Patients were dosed intravenously with nivolumab at 3 mg/kg every 2 weeks.

J gave up 2 bases and V 1 base, and 12 bases lay outside the gene matches. CDR3 size: 18 residues. Germline V gene lookup returns CDR1 SGDLS and CDR2 YYNGEE. All patients relapsed after autologous stem cell transplantation, and brentuximab vedotin exposure varied. The specimen was peripheral blood mononuclear cells (PBMCs), collected before the second cycle of nivolumab. V gene TRBV9 combines with J gene TRBJ2-7, with 10 nucleotides matching TRBD1. This clonotype originated in a human donor with classical Hodgkin lymphoma. The CDR3 nucleotides read TGTGCCAGCAGCGTACCTCCTACTAGACAGGGGGCCCCCTACGAGCAGTACTTC. Its translation: CASSVPPTRQGAPYEQYF.